The 27 T cell receptor beta chains in this list originate from one sample, sequenced in a study of tumor-infiltrating lymphocytes in primary liver carcinoma. Blood RNA was derived from unsorted whole blood, and germline DNA was extracted too. Total RNA amounting to 500 ng was the source from which TCR beta cDNA was made with a constant-region primer. Library construction for TCR beta comprised three nested multiplex PCR rounds performed with slightly modified ARM-PCR. The two initial PCR rounds, roughly 10 cycles each, used TRBV1-TRBV30 forward and C-beta reverse primers. TCRdb called the multiplex PCR reads again in MiXCR, with one record for every CDR3 protein. Of 150,000 to 200,000 distinct CDR3 sequences listed, about two thirds were seen once; the top ten hold around 7.1%. Specimen: peripheral blood. These receptors all stem from a woman aged 55-69 years with primary liver carcinoma and hepatitis B virus infection.

The sample holds many counts of this clonotype. The rearrangement uses TRBV6-5 and TRBJ1-1; 7 nucleotides line up with TRBD1. Germline V gene lookup returns CDR1 MNHEY and CDR2 SVGAGI. V lost 4 bases, J lost 1 base, and 9 bases stayed unmatched. The CDR3 loop spans 16 amino acids. The CDR3 protein is CASSSLRGRGNTEAFF. CDR3 DNA: TGTGCCAGCAGTTCCCTTAGGGGGCGAGGGAACACTGAAGCTTTCTTT.

This clonotype was recorded a few times. This chain connects TRBV5-6 to TRBJ2-1, with TRBD2 identical over 9 bases. V gave up 2 bases and J gave up 2 bases; unmatched junction bases: 2. Germline V gene lookup returns CDR1 SGHDT and CDR2 YYEEEE. The CDR3 covers 15 residues. In DNA form, the CDR3 reads TGTGCCAGCAGCTTACTAGCGGGCCCCTACAATGAGCAGTTCTTC. Its translation is CASSLLAGPYNEQFF.

Worth noting for this clonotype: This may come from a read error, since a much larger clone is one base off. This chain joins TRBV6-1 and TRBJ1-1; tentatively, D is TRBD1 (6 bases). CDR3 length: 14 residues. Germline CDR1 reads MNHNS; CDR2 reads SASEGT. CDR3 in DNA: TGTGCCAGCATCCTGGACAGAAGAAACACTGGAGCTTTCTTT. It yields the protein CASILDRRNTGAFF.

This clonotype appeared a few times. It may be a read error: a sequence one base away is much more abundant. The rearrangement links TRBV6-1 to TRBJ2-2; D not resolved. CDR3 length: 16 amino acids. CDR1 and CDR2 from the germline V gene are MNHNS and SASEGT. The CDR3 DNA follows: TGTGCCAACAGTGAAATCTGGGGTATGACCACCGGGGAGCTGTTTTTT. It codes for CANSEIWGMTTGELFF.

The V gene is TRBV5-6, the J gene TRBJ1-4; D is perhaps TRBD1 (5 bases). With 4 bases removed from V and 9 bases from J, the gap between germline ends came to 19 bases. The CDR3 extends over 15 amino acids. CDR1 is SGHDT, CDR2 YYEEEE, per germline. In nucleotides, the CDR3 is TGTGCCAGCAGCCAATCCGGGCTTAGGGGACAAAAACTGTTTTTT. This gives the protein CASSQSGLRGQKLFF.

A note on this clonotype: A junction end diverges from the germline sequence, so it may reflect a read error. The chain recombines TRBV6-6 with TRBJ1-5; D perhaps matches TRBD1 (6 bases). The CDR3 runs to 16 residues. Germline CDR1 MNHNY, CDR2 SVGAGI (reference sequence). CDR3 sequence: CTSSYITTGSNQPRHF. In nucleotides, the CDR3 is TGTACCAGCAGTTACATTACCACAGGGTCAAATCAGCCCCGGCATTTT.

The rearrangement links TRBV7-9 to TRBJ1-1; a weak D match, TRBD1 (5 bases). V lost 3 bases and J lost 11, with 13 bases in between. The CDR3 loop spans 12 amino acids. Germline V gene data show CDR1 as SEHNR and CDR2 as FQNEAQ (reference sequence). The CDR3 bases are TGTGCCAGCAGCTTTGCGGGGCAGCGGGCTTTCTTT. Its translation: CASSFAGQRAFF.

This clonotype was recorded only once. The rearrangement links TRBV11-2 to TRBJ2-3, with D maybe TRBD2 (5 bases). From germline, CDR1 is SGHAT and CDR2 FQNNGV. V was pared by 7 bases and J by 0 bases, with 20 bases between. This CDR3 is 17 amino acids long. DNA of the CDR3: TGTGCCAGCAACATAACTCCAGGACTCAAGAGCACAGATACGCAGTATTTT. Residues: CASNITPGLKSTDTQYF.

This chain joins TRBV28 and TRBJ1-2; D is uncertain. Deletions cut 3 bases from V and 2 bases from J, with 7 bases between. The CDR3 covers 13 residues. The germline CDR1 and CDR2 sequences are MDHEN and SYDVKM. Here the CDR3 DNA reads TGTGCCAGCAGTTTGGCAGCAAACTATGGCTACACCTTC. This sequence encodes CASSLAANYGYTF.

This chain links TRBV6-1 with TRBJ1-3, with 7 bases matching TRBD1. Losses at the gene ends were 7 bases for V and 3 bases for J; bases not matched to a gene: 12. CDR3 size: 16 residues. Germline-derived CDR1 and CDR2 are MNHNS and SASEGT. The CDR3 loop is CASTRPGTENGNTIYF. The CDR3 DNA is TGTGCCAGCACCCGTCCCGGGACAGAGAATGGAAACACCATATATTTT.

Regarding this clonotype: A much larger clone differs by one base, so this may be a read error. The chain is built from TRBV6-1 and TRBJ2-1; TRBD1 might be the D (6 bases). Germline V CDR1 and CDR2: MNHNS, SASEGT. This CDR3 is built from 17 residues. Trimming removed 7 bases from V and 6 bases from J, with 25 bases in between. CDR3 region: CASNERGQRIHSNEQFF. The CDR3 region has the DNA TGTGCCAGCAACGAACGAGGACAGCGAATTCACTCCAATGAGCAGTTCTTC.

A word on this clonotype: A junction boundary mismatches the germline segment, possibly from a read error. The chain recombines TRBV11-2 with TRBJ2-1, with D perhaps TRBD2 (5 bases). The CDR3 spans 13 residues. Per the germline V gene, CDR1 is SGHAT and CDR2 is FQNNGV. In DNA form, the CDR3 reads TGTGCCAACAGCTTAGAGGGAGCGGTGCAGCAGTTCTTC. Amino acid sequence: CANSLEGAVQQFF.

In regard to this clonotype: Since a much larger clone is just one base distant, this may be a read error. The gene calls are TRBV12-3 or TRBV12-4 and TRBJ1-2, with 10 bases aligning to TRBD1. There are 14 residues in the CDR3. The CDR3 reads CASRGTGANCGYTF. Written as DNA, the CDR3 is TGTGCCAGCAGGGGGACAGGGGCTAACTGTGGCTACACCTTC.

On this clonotype: One end of the junction is discordant with germline, which a read error may explain. The V gene is TRBV28, the J gene TRBJ1-1; TRBD1 is a possible D gene (5 bases). This CDR3 is 13 amino acids long. Germline CDR1 is MDHEN and CDR2 is SYDVKM. Written as DNA, the CDR3 is TGTGCCGGCAGTCTCAGGGACCCCGATGAAGCTTTCTTT. Amino acid sequence: CAGSLRDPDEAFF. Filled out from reference TRBV28 and TRBJ1-1, the complete variable domain reads DVKVTQSSRYLVKRTGEKVFLECVQDMDHENMFWYRQDPGLGLRLIYFSYDVKMKEKGDIPEGYSVSREKKERFSLILESASTNQTSMYLCAGSLRDPDEAFFGQGTRLTVV.

For this clonotype: Compared with germline, one end of the junction differs, possibly owing to a read error. CDR3 nucleotides: TGTGCCAGCAACTTAGGGGGGTCCCCGAACACTGAAGCTTTCTTT. Its translation: CASNLGGSPNTEAFF. The chain employs TRBV7-9 and TRBJ1-1; D may be TRBD1 (6 bases). The CDR3 covers 15 residues. CDR1 and CDR2 (germline): SEHNR, FQNEAQ (reference sequence).

Of note for this clonotype: One end of the junction varies from germline; a read error may be responsible. The genes are TRBV4-2 and TRBJ2-2; tentatively, D is TRBD2 (7 bases). This CDR3 region has 17 residues. Germline CDR1 LGHNA, CDR2 YNFKEQ. The CDR3 coding sequence is TGTGCCAGCAGCCAAGTTGGGAGCGGGACAAACATCGGGGAGCTGTTTTTT. This gives the protein CASSQVGSGTNIGELFF.

This chain joins TRBV4-2 and TRBJ2-1, with a possible D match to TRBD2 (6 bases). Per the germline V gene, CDR1 is LGHNA and CDR2 is YNFKEQ. The V gene lost 4 bases and the J gene lost 9 bases, with 22 bases spanning the gap. This CDR3 region has 16 residues. Here the CDR3 reads CASSPAGTCVDIEQFF. As DNA, the CDR3 is TGTGCCAGCAGCCCAGCCGGGACTTGCGTAGACATTGAGCAGTTCTTC.

The V call is TRBV11-2, the J call TRBJ1-2; TRBD1 matches at 9 bases. V was clipped by 8 bases and J by 7 bases; unmatched bases: 2. The germline CDR1 and CDR2 sequences are SGHAT and FQNNGV. The CDR3 has 11 residues. The CDR3 here is CASATGGGYTF. The CDR3 DNA reads as TGTGCCAGCGCGACAGGGGGTGGCTACACCTTC. The full variable domain, in which reference TRBV11-2 and TRBJ1-2 provide the parts outside the CDR3, is EAGVAQSPRYKIIEKRQSVAFWCNPISGHATLYWYQQILGQGPKLLIQFQNNGVVDDSQLPKDRFSAERLKGVDSTLKIQPAKLEDSAVYLCASATGGGYTFGSGTRLTVV.

Worth noting for this clonotype: The CDR3 does not close with the conserved phenylalanine or tryptophan, likely indicating a read error. The chain links TRBV11-2 to TRBJ2-5; D not certain. CDR3 length: 14 residues. CDR1 is SGHAT and CDR2 is FQNNGV in the germline V gene. The CDR3 reads CASNLVSQAGTQYS. For the CDR3, the DNA is TGTGCCAGCAACTTAGTAAGTCAGGCAGGGACCCAGTACTCC.

V is TRBV6-5 and J is TRBJ2-7, with 16 positions matching TRBD2. This CDR3 comprises 16 residues. CDR1 MNHEY and CDR2 SVGAGI come from the germline V gene. V shed 4 bases, J shed 7 bases, and the junction held 7 bases outside the gene matches. The CDR3 sequence: CASSSKRGLAGGEQYF. CDR3 in DNA: TGTGCCAGCAGTTCAAAACGGGGACTAGCGGGGGGGGAGCAGTACTTC.

Concerning this clonotype itself: One base away lies a much larger clone, so this may be a sequencing read error. This chain connects TRBV12-3 or TRBV12-4 to TRBJ2-7; D is unclear. The germline V and J ends were trimmed by 6 bases and 9 bases, with 12 bases remaining between them. CDR3 length equals 11 residues. CDR3 sequence: CASSSFDVQYF. The CDR3, as DNA: TGTGCCAGCAGCAGCTTCGACGTGCAGTACTTC.

This clonotype has a count of ten or more. The gene calls are TRBV6-5 and TRBJ2-5; D assignment may be TRBD1 or TRBD2 (6 bases each). This CDR3 spans 15 amino acids. Between the trimmed V and J ends, which lost 8 bases and 2 bases, there was a span of 18 bases. Germline CDR1 reads MNHEY; CDR2 reads SVGAGI. This chain's CDR3 is CASSSGAGPQETQYF. The CDR3 DNA reads TGTGCCAGCTCGTCGGGGGCGGGACCTCAAGAGACCCAGTACTTC.

This clonotype was observed at least ten times. The rearrangement uses TRBV28 and TRBJ1-1; 10 nucleotides match TRBD1. V lost 9 bases to trimming and J lost 4 bases; unmatched junction nucleotides: 8. Germline CDR1 is MDHEN and CDR2 is SYDVKM. The CDR3 has 14 amino acids. CDR3 sequence (DNA): TGTGCCAGTCAGACAGGGGGCAGTGGCACTGAAGCTTTCTTT. This sequence encodes CASQTGGSGTEAFF.

A single count supports this clonotype. V gene TRBV28 combines with J gene TRBJ2-2; 9 bases agree with TRBD2. The CDR3 runs 17 residues. Germline V CDR1 and CDR2: MDHEN, SYDVKM. The V and J ends lost 6 bases and 6 bases, in that order; junction bases with no gene match: 14. For the CDR3, the DNA is TGTGCCAGCAGACCCCCTGGGCTAGCGGGACGGTCCGGGGAGCTGTTTTTT. This codes for CASRPPGLAGRSGELFF.

The table lists this clonotype with a few counts. The chain couples TRBV6-5 to TRBJ1-2; no clear D gene. V gave up 8 bases and J gave up 5 bases, with 9 bases separating them. Germline V gives CDR1 MNHEY, CDR2 SVGAGI. This CDR3 has 11 amino acids. For the CDR3, the DNA is TGTGCCAGCGGCGCAGGATATGGCTACACCTTC. Protein product: CASGAGYGYTF.

This clonotype was observed once. One end of the junction fails to match germline, which may point to a read error. The chain links TRBV28 to TRBJ1-2; D is possibly TRBD1 (6 bases). Germline V lookup: CDR1 MDHEN, CDR2 SYDVKM. CDR3 length equals 12 residues. DNA for the CDR3: TGTGCCAGCAGAACAGGGACCTATGGCTTCACCTTC. Its translation is CASRTGTYGFTF.

This chain joins TRBV29-1 and TRBJ2-5; 12 bases fit TRBD2. V gave up 2 bases and J gave up 7 bases; unmatched junction bases: 11. Germline loops: CDR1 SQVTM, CDR2 ANQGSEA. The CDR3 length is 16 residues. In DNA, the CDR3 is TGCAGCGTTGAAAGCCGGAGACTAGCGGGAGTAGTGACCCAGTACTTC. Encoded protein: CSVESRRLAGVVTQYF.